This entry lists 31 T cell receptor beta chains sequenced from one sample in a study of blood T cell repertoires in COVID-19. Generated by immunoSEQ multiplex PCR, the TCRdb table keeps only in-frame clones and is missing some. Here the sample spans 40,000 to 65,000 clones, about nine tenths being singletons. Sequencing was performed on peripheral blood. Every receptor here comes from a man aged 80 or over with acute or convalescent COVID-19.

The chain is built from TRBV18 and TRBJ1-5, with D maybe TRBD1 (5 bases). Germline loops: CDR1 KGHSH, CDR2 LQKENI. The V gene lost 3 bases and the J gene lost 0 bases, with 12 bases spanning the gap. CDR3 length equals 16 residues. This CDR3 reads CASSPQPDSSNQPQHF. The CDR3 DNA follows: TGTGCCAGCTCACCCCAACCCGACAGTAGCAATCAGCCCCAGCATTTT.

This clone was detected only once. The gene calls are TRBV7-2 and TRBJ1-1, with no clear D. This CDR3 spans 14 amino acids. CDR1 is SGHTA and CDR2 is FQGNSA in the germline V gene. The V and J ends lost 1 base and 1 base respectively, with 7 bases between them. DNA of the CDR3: TGTGCCAGCAGCTTAGTTCAAAAGAACACTGAAGCTTTCTTT. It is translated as CASSLVQKNTEAFF.

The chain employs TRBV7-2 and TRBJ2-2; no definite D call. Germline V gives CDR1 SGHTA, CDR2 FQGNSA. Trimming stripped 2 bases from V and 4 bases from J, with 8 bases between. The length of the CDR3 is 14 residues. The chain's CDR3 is CASSLWQATGELFF. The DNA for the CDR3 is TGTGCCAGCAGCTTATGGCAGGCCACCGGGGAGCTGTTTTTT.

The DNA of the CDR3 is TGTGCCAGCAGCCACCAGGTAAGACAGCCCCAGCATTTT. This encodes CASSHQVRQPQHF. The chain couples TRBV3-1 (or the pseudogene TRBV3-2) to TRBJ1-5; D unclear. This CDR3 has 13 amino acids. V lost 3 bases and J lost 7, with 10 bases in between. The V gene's germline CDR1 is LGHDT and CDR2 YNNKEL (reference sequence).

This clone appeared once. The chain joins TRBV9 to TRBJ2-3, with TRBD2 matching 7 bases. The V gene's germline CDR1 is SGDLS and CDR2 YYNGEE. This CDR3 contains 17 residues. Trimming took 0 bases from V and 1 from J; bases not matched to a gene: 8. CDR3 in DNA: TGTGCCAGCAGCGTAGCGGGGGGTGGCGGGGGCACAGATACGCAGTATTTT. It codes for CASSVAGGGGGTDTQYF.

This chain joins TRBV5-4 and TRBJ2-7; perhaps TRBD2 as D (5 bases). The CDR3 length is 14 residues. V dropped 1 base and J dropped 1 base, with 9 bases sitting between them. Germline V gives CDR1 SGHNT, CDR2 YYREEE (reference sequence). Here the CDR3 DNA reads TGTGCCAGCAGCTTGAATGCGGGTTCCTACGAGCAGTACTTC. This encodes CASSLNAGSYEQYF.

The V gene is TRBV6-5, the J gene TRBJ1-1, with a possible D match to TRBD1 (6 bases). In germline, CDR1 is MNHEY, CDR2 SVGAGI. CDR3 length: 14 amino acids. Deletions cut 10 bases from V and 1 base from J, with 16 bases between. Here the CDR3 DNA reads TGTGCCACCCTACAGGGTCCCGGGAACACTGAAGCTTTCTTT. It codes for CATLQGPGNTEAFF.

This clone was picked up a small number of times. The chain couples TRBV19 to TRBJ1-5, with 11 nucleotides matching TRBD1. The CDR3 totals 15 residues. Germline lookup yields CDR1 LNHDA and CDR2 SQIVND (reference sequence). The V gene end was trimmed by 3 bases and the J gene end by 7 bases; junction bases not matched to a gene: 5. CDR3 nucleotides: TGTGCCAGTAGTATCGGGACAGGGGGTGGACAGCCCCAGCATTTT. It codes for CASSIGTGGGQPQHF.

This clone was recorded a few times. The chain's CDR3 is CSYRGNSYEQYF. In DNA, the CDR3 is TGCAGCTATAGGGGGAACTCCTACGAGCAGTACTTC. The gene calls are TRBV29-1 and TRBJ2-7; weak D call: TRBD1 (6 bases). The CDR3 runs 12 residues. V was cut by 8 bases and J by 0 bases, with 11 bases left in between. Germline CDR1 is SQVTM and CDR2 is ANQGSEA.

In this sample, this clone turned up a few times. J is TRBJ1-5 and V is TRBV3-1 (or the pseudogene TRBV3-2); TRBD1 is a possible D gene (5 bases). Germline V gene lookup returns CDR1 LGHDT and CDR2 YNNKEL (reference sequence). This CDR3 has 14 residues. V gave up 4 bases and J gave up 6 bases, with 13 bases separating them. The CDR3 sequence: CASSLKTGGQPQHF. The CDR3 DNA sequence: TGTGCCAGCAGCCTAAAGACGGGGGGTCAGCCCCAGCATTTT.

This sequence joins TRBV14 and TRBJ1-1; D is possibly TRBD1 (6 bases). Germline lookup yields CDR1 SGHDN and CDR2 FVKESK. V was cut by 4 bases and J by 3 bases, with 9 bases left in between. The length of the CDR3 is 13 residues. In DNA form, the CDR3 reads TGTGCCAGCAGCCGGGACAAATACACTGAAGCTTTCTTT. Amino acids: CASSRDKYTEAFF.

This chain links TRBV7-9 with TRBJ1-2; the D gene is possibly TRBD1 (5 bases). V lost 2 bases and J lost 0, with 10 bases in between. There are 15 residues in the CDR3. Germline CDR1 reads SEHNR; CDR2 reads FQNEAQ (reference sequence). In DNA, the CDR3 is TGTGCCAGCAGCTTAAATCCAGGGCCTAACTATGGCTACACCTTC. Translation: CASSLNPGPNYGYTF.

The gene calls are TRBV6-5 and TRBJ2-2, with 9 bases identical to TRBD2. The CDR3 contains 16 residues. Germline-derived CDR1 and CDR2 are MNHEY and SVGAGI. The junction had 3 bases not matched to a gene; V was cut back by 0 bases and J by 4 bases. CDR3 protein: CASSYSASGVTGELFF. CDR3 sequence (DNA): TGTGCCAGCAGTTACTCGGCTAGCGGGGTCACCGGGGAGCTGTTTTTT.

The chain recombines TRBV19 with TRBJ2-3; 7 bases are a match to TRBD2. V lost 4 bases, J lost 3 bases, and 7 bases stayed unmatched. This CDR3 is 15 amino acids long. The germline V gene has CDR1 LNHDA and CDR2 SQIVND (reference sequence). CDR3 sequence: CASSTYGEGTDTQYF. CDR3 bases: TGTGCCAGTAGTACCTATGGGGAGGGGACAGATACGCAGTATTTT.

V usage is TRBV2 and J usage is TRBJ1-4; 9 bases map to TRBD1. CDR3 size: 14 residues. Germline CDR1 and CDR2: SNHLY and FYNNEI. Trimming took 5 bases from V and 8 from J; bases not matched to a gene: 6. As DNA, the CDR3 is TGTGCCAGCAGTTCCGACAGGGGGGGGGAAAAACTGTTTTTT. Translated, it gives CASSSDRGGEKLFF.

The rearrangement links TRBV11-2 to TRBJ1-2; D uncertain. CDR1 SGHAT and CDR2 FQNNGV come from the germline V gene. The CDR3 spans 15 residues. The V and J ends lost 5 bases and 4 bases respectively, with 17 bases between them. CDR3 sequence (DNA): TGTGCCAGCAGCCGAATAGGAGGTCTGGCCTATGGCTACACCTTC. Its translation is CASSRIGGLAYGYTF.

CDR3 nucleotide sequence: TGTGCCAGCAGCTTATCAGGGCGCCGAGAGACCCAGTACTTC. It specifies CASSLSGRRETQYF. The chain couples TRBV7-8 to TRBJ2-5; D is perhaps TRBD1 (5 bases). CDR3 length: 14 residues. Germline V CDR1 and CDR2: SGHVS, FQNEAQ. The V gene lost 2 bases and the J gene lost 4 bases, with 11 bases spanning the gap.

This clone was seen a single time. CDR3 DNA: TGTGCCAGCAGCCAAGGGACTAGCGGGGGGCTCACAGATACGCAGTATTTT. Its protein product is CASSQGTSGGLTDTQYF. The V gene is TRBV4-2, the J gene TRBJ2-3, with 14 bases matching TRBD2. V dropped 1 base and J dropped 2; count of bases not matched to a gene: 2. Germline lookup yields CDR1 LGHNA and CDR2 YNFKEQ. The CDR3 sequence is 17 residues long.

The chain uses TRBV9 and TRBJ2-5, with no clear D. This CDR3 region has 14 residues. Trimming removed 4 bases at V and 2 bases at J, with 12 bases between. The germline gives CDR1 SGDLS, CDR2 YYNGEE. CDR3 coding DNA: TGTGCCAGCAGCCCCATGGTCGGGCAAGAGACCCAGTACTTC. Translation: CASSPMVGQETQYF.

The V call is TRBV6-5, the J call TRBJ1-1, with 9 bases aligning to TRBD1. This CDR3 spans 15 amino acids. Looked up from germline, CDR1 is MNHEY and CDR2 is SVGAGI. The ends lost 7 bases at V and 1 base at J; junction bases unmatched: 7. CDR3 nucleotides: TGTGCCAGCACCTCAGGGGGACAGGGGAACACTGAAGCTTTCTTT. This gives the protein CASTSGGQGNTEAFF.

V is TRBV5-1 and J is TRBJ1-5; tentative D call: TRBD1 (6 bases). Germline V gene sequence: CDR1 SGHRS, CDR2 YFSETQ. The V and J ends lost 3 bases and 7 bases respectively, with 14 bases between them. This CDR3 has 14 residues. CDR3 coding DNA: TGCGCCAGCAGCTCCGTCGAAGGGGGACAGCCCCAGCATTTT. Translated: CASSSVEGGQPQHF.

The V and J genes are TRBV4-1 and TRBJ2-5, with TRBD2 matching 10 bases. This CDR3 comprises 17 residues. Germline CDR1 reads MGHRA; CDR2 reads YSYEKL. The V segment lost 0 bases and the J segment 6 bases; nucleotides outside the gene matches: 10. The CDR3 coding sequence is TGCGCCAGCAGCCAAGATCGACGGAGCGGGGGGGCGAAGACCCAGTACTTC. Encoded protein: CASSQDRRSGGAKTQYF.

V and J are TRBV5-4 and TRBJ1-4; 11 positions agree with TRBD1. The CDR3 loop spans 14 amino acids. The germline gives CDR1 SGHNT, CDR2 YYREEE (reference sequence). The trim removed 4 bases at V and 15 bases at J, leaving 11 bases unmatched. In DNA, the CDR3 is TGTGCCAGCAGCCCGGGGATAGGACAGGGGGCAATGTTTTTT. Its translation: CASSPGIGQGAMFF.

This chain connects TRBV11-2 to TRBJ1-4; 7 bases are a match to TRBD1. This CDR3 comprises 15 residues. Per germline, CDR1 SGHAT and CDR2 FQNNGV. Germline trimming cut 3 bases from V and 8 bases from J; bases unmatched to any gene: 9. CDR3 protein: CASSFKGALGEKLFF. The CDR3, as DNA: TGTGCCAGCAGCTTCAAGGGGGCTCTGGGGGAAAAACTGTTTTTT.

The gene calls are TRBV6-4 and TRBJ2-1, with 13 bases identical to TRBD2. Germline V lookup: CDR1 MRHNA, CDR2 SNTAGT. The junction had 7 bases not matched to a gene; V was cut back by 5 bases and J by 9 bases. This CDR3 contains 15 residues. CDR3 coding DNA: TGTGCCAGCAGTAGTTTCGGGACTAGCGGGACTGAGCAGTTCTTC. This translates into CASSSFGTSGTEQFF.

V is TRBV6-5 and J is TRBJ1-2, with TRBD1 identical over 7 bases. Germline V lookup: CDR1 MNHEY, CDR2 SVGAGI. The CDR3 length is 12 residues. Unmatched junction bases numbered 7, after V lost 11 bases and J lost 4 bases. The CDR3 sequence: CASRQGTYGYTF. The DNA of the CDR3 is TGTGCCTCTCGACAGGGTACCTATGGCTACACCTTC.

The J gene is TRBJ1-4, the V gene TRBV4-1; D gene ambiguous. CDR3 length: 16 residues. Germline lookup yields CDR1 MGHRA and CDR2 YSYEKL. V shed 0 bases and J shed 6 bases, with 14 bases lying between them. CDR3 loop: CASSQERESGDEKLFF. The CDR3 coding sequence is TGCGCCAGCAGCCAAGAGAGGGAGTCGGGAGATGAAAAACTGTTTTTT.

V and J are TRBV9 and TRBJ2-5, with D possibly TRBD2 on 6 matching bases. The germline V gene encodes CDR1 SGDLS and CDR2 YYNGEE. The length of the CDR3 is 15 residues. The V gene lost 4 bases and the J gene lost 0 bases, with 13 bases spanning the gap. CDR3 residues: CASSWAEGNQETQYF. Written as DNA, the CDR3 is TGTGCCAGCAGCTGGGCGGAGGGAAACCAAGAGACCCAGTACTTC.

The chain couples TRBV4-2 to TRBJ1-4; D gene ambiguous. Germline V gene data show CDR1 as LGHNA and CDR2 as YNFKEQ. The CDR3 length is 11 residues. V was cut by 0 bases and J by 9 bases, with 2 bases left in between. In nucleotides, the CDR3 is TGTGCCAGCAGCCAAGATAAAAAACTGTTTTTT. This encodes CASSQDKKLFF.

The DNA for the CDR3 is TGTGCCATCAACCGACAAGACTCCTACGAGCAGTACTTC. Its protein product is CAINRQDSYEQYF. The genes are TRBV10-3 and TRBJ2-7; D gene uncertain. CDR3 size: 13 residues. The germline V gene encodes CDR1 ENHRY and CDR2 SYGVKD. V was pared by 7 bases and J by 0 bases, with 10 bases between.

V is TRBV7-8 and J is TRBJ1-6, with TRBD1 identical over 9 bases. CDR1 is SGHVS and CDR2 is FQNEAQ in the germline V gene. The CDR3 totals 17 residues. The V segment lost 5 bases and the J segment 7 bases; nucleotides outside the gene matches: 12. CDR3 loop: CASSPGPGTGRNSPLHF. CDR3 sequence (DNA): TGTGCCAGCAGCCCGGGACCCGGGACAGGGAGGAATTCACCCCTCCACTTT.